A few counts support the clone carrying this T cell receptor (beta chain). Its specificity is unknown. Other DNA sequences from this sample encode an identical CDR3 as well. These data originate in a study of beta chain features in type 1 diabetes. Notes on the study in general: VDJ junctions in type 1 diabetes patients carried more deletions and fewer insertions. Equally in patients and controls, shorter templates might have been favored by PCR. Whether HLA type affects TCRB rearrangement stayed undetermined in the present work. In all four CD4+ subsets, TCRB CDR3 length was significantly, moderately reduced in type 1 diabetes.

Isolation of CD4+ naive, central memory, regulatory and stem cell-like memory cells was achieved by sorting via CD45RO/CCR7/CD25/CD127/CD95/CD27. Expressed TCRB transcripts were sequenced after all isolated RNA was converted to cDNA. Assay used: immunoSEQ multiplex PCR; TCRdb lists only in-frame clones, some missing. The table lists hundreds of thousands of clones, 11% of them singletons. Per the germline V gene, CDR1 is SGHAT and CDR2 is FQNNGV. The CDR3 length is 13 residues. Deletions cut 1 base from V and 3 bases from J, with 5 bases between. The TCR comes from a man in his thirties or forties with type 1 diabetes. This chain links TRBV11-2 with TRBJ2-3; D may be TRBD2 (5 bases). Sequencing used naive CD4+ T cells from blood. The CDR3 here is CASSLAGTDTQYF. DNA of the CDR3: TGTGCCAGCAGCTTAGCGGGGACAGATACGCAGTATTTT.